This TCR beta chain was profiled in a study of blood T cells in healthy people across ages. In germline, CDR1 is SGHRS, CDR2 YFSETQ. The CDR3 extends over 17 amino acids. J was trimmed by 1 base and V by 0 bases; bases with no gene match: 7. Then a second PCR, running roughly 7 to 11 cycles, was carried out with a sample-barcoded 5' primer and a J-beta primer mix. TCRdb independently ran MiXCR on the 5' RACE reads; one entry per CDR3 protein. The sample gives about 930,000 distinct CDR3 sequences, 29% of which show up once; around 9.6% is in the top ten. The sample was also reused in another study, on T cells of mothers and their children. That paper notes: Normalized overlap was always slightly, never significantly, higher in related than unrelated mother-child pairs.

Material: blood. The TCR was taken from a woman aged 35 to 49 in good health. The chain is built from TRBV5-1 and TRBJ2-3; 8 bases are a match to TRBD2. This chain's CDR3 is CASSLAGGIQGTDTQYF. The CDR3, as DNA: TGCGCCAGCAGCTTGGCGGGGGGGATCCAGGGCACAGATACGCAGTATTTT.